This T cell receptor beta chain was sequenced in a study of beta chain features in type 1 diabetes (dated by TCRdb to 2016 to 2019). Broadly, across the study: Mean age, gender distribution, total cell number and subset yield did not differ between patients and healthy donors. A total of about 100,000,000 sorted cells were examined across all samples, and RNA yield correlated strongly with the number of cells per subset. The study compared the TCRB repertoires of sorted circulating CD4+ T cell subsets in recently diagnosed type 1 diabetes patients with those in matched healthy donors. Regulatory and stem cell-like memory subsets were obtained from only 8 patients and roughly eight healthy donors, while naive and central memory subsets were obtained from all 30 or so donors. Results and caveats for the whole study, not just this receptor: HLA sub-analyses involved small numbers of individuals, so any influence of HLA type on TCRB rearrangement remained unresolved. At VDJ recombination sites, patients with type 1 diabetes made fewer insertions and deleted more nucleotides, a pattern implying thymic rearrangement abnormalities. PCR might favor shorter templates, but patient and control samples were amplified and corrected together, so any skew would affect both groups equally. Type 1 diabetes patients showed a moderate but significant shortening of TCRB CDR3 length in all four CD4+ subsets. Sequencing cDNA rather than genomic DNA could over-represent highly expressing activated cells, although activation and CD3 levels did not differ between groups. Naive, central memory and regulatory TCRB repertoires appeared to be more similar among patients than among healthy donors.

About this clone itself: No cognate antigen has been identified for it. Base qualities are not provided; no much larger clone lies one nucleotide away.

From each donor, a single peripheral blood sample of about 120 mL on average was drawn into heparinised tubes. A BD FACSAria II and a panel including CD45RO, CCR7, CD25, CD127, CD95 and CD27 were used to sort naive, central memory, regulatory and stem cell-like memory CD4+ T cells. A purity above 95% was achieved for all sorted populations. Right away, PBMCs were isolated by Lymphoprep density gradient centrifugation and were stained directly, with no culture step. Samples were stained and sorted in pairs, with one healthy donor and one patient per experiment, so that batch effects were minimized. CDR1 and CDR2 were assigned from the germline V gene as MGHRA and YSYEKL. Trimming takes 0 bases from V and 2 bases from J, and the germline ends sit 8 bases apart. There are 14 amino acids in the CDR3, from cysteine to phenylalanine inclusive. The DNA shown is the 42-base CDR3, in frame from base 1. The entire amount of isolated RNA was reverse transcribed using the High Capacity cDNA Reverse Transcription Kit, so the sequenced TCRB transcripts were expressed ones. Deep immunoSEQ sequencing was performed on naive, central memory and regulatory T cell samples, with an average of roughly 3.6 million total reads per sample. Sorted cells were lysed in RLT buffer and RNA was extracted with DNase-treated RNeasy Micro or Mini kits, depending on cell number. Each cell subset was processed on its own to prevent cross-contamination, while patient and healthy donor samples were processed together. Using the immunoSEQ multiplex PCR, TCRB sequences were amplified from cDNA into 87-bp fragments spanning the CDR3 region. Amplicons were sequenced on the Illumina HiSeq platform. The study's processing was this. Synthetic template baselines were used to correct PCR bias computationally, reads within Hamming distance 2 were collapsed, and singletons that could not be merged were discarded. Reads were aligned to IMGT to assign V, D and J genes, CDR3 length, and insertions or deletions at six rearrangement sites. Within each subset, clonotype counts were normalized to the number of sorted cells before true diversity and Gini coefficients were calculated with the tcR R package. The overlap coefficient, calculated on TCRB nucleotide sequences, was used to quantify repertoire sharing. Entries here come from immuneACCESS through TCRdb and include only in-frame sequences with V and J called. Some clones fail to appear in such tables; in the studies checked, an unresolved V gene covers under half of the shortfall, and the cause of the remainder is unknown. The V and J calls and clone size are taken from that table; D and trimming were inferred from the DNA. For this sample the table gives around 300,000 clones, of which 14% were detected only once. The top ten hold 6.7% of the sample.

The sequence is built from TRBV4-1 and TRBJ2-7; the D gene is not confidently resolved. The source is a man aged 25-45 years in good health. Sequencing was performed on central memory CD4+ T cells from blood. The CDR3 reads as follows: CASSQDYTAYEQYF. The DNA is TGCGCCAGCAGCCAAGATTACACTGCCTACGAGCAGTACTTC.